These 9 T cell receptor beta chains share one sample of origin, sequenced in a study of cytomegalovirus exposure and HLA in healthy donors. Use of 60 Vbeta and 13 Jbeta primers characterized the PCR. Generated by immunoSEQ multiplex PCR, the TCRdb table keeps only in-frame clones and is missing some. The top ten clones hold approximately 2.6% of a sample with roughly 110,000 clones, roughly 80% of them seen once. Sequenced: PBMCs. The receptors shown here come from a female donor in good health and CMV-seronegative.

Concerning this clone: The junction departs from germline at one end; a sequencing error may be responsible. The gene calls are TRBV7-9 and TRBJ1-4, with 8 nucleotides matching TRBD1. Germline V gene data show CDR1 as SEHNR and CDR2 as FQNEAQ (reference sequence). The CDR3 runs to 14 residues. CDR3 protein: CSSSSGTGDEKLFF. CDR3 coding DNA: TGTTCCAGCAGTTCCGGGACAGGAGATGAAAAACTGTTTTTT.

The chain uses TRBV27 and TRBJ2-3; TRBD2 might be the D (6 bases). Germline lookup yields CDR1 MNHEY and CDR2 SMNVEV (reference sequence). This CDR3 comprises 14 residues. The V gene lost 4 bases and the J gene lost 0 bases, with 8 bases spanning the gap. CDR3 bases: TGTGCCAGCAGTTACGGACTAAGCACAGATACGCAGTATTTT. Its translation is CASSYGLSTDTQYF.

In regard to this clone: This specimen includes other DNA sequences encoding the same CDR3. The chain couples TRBV11-2 to TRBJ1-1, with unresolved D. The CDR3 extends over 13 amino acids. V was trimmed by 1 base and J by 5 bases, leaving 8 bases between them. CDR1 and CDR2 (germline): SGHAT, FQNNGV. The CDR3: CASSLVARTEAFF. For the CDR3, the DNA is TGTGCCAGCAGCTTAGTAGCGAGGACTGAAGCTTTCTTT.

This clone was seen a single time. The rearrangement links TRBV9 to TRBJ2-1; perhaps TRBD1 as D (6 bases). The CDR3 consists of 14 residues. Germline V CDR1 and CDR2: SGDLS, YYNGEE. V was cut by 6 bases and J by 0 bases, with 10 bases left in between. CDR3 protein: CASNQGSSYNEQFF. The CDR3 DNA reads TGTGCCAGCAACCAGGGGAGCTCCTACAATGAGCAGTTCTTC.

In DNA, the CDR3 is TGTGCCAGTCGTAGACAGGGCTCTAACTATGGCTACACCTTC. Translating it yields CASRRQGSNYGYTF. The chain links TRBV19 to TRBJ1-2, with TRBD1 matching 7 bases. V trimming: 8 bases; J trimming: 0 bases; junction bases outside the gene matches: 6. This CDR3 has 14 residues. CDR1 LNHDA and CDR2 SQIVND come from the germline V gene (reference sequence).

The sample holds one count of this clone. J is TRBJ2-5 and V is TRBV9, with 13 bases fitting TRBD2. The CDR3 totals 17 residues. Germline-derived CDR1 and CDR2 are SGDLS and YYNGEE. V lost 0 bases to trimming and J lost 2 bases; unmatched junction nucleotides: 4. The CDR3 DNA reads as TGTGCCAGCAGCGTAGGGACGGGACTAGCGGGGCAAGAGACCCAGTACTTC. Encoded protein: CASSVGTGLAGQETQYF.

The V gene is TRBV19, the J gene TRBJ2-5, with a tentative D call TRBD2 (5 bases). The CDR3 runs to 14 residues. With 5 bases removed from V and 5 bases from J, the gap between germline ends came to 15 bases. CDR1 and CDR2 (germline): LNHDA, SQIVND (reference sequence). The CDR3 spells CASSARATGETQYF. CDR3 nucleotide sequence: TGTGCCAGTAGTGCCCGGGCCACGGGGGAGACCCAGTACTTC.

V is TRBV4-2 and J is TRBJ2-7, with unresolved D. The CDR3 has 13 residues. V lost 4 bases and J lost 1, with 8 bases in between. Germline V gives CDR1 LGHNA, CDR2 YNFKEQ. CDR3 sequence reads: CASSLELSYEQYF. The CDR3 DNA follows: TGTGCCAGCAGCCTTGAGTTATCCTACGAGCAGTACTTC.

This clone was detected once. This chain connects TRBV15 to TRBJ1-3; maybe TRBD1 (5 bases). In germline, CDR1 is LNHNV, CDR2 YYDKDF (reference sequence). This CDR3 region has 14 residues. V was clipped by 1 base and J by 2 bases, with 6 bases between them. CDR3 protein: CATSRGRAGNTIYF. CDR3 nucleotide sequence: TGTGCCACCAGCAGAGGCAGGGCTGGAAACACCATATATTTT.